These T cell receptor beta chains were read from a single sample in a study of cytomegalovirus exposure and HLA in healthy donors. Assay used: immunoSEQ multiplex PCR; TCRdb lists only in-frame clones, some missing. The sample contains about 130,000 clones, roughly 70% of which appear only once. The sample taken for sequencing was PBMCs. These receptors came from a man aged 25-45 years in good health and CMV-seronegative. Both conserved end residues are part of each CDR3. The D gene is left open where the match is weak. Size is omitted from some rows. Given values are once, few, many or a class for expanded clones.

j_call d_call clone_size v_call cdr3_aa cdr3_nt
TRBJ2-1 TRBD2 NA TRBV28 CASSLRGGRPYNEQFF TGTGCCAGCAGTTTAAGGGGCGGGAGACCCTACAATGAGCAGTTCTTC
TRBJ2-1 NA NA TRBV6-1 CASRKPGLQNNEQFF TGTGCCAGCAGGAAACCGGGACTGCAAAACAATGAGCAGTTCTTC
TRBJ2-4 NA few TRBV2 CASSTEQGTNSQYF TGTGCCAGCAGTACGGAACAGGGTACAAACAGTCAGTACTTC
TRBJ2-5 TRBD2 NA TRBV19 CASSIDGLAVETQYF TGTGCCAGTAGTATCGACGGACTAGCAGTTGAGACCCAGTACTTC
TRBJ2-7 NA many TRBV4-1 CASSQAGQIYEQYF TGCGCCAGCAGCCAAGCAGGGCAGATCTACGAGCAGTACTTC
TRBJ2-2 NA NA TRBV5-1 CASSLVQNTGELFF TGCGCCAGCAGCTTGGTACAGAACACCGGGGAGCTGTTTTTT
TRBJ2-7 NA NA TRBV4-1 CASSSQRGYEQYF TGCGCCAGCAGCTCCCAAAGGGGCTACGAGCAGTACTTC
TRBJ2-7 TRBD2 NA TRBV27 CASSFSSGVYEQYF TGTGCCAGCAGTTTTTCTAGCGGGGTATACGAGCAGTACTTC
TRBJ2-1 NA NA TRBV11-2 CASSRATIEQFF TGTGCCAGCAGCCGGGCGACTATTGAGCAGTTCTTC
TRBJ2-1 TRBD2 NA TRBV11-1 CASSLAGGFYNEQFF TGTGCCAGCAGCTTAGCGGGGGGGTTCTACAATGAGCAGTTCTTC
TRBJ2-7 TRBD1 NA TRBV27 CASSQGLGQGTYEQYF TGTGCCAGCAGTCAAGGGCTGGGACAGGGGACCTACGAGCAGTACTTC
TRBJ2-1 TRBD1 few TRBV5-1 CASSFGQGANEQFF TGCGCCAGCAGCTTTGGACAGGGGGCGAATGAGCAGTTCTTC
TRBJ2-3 TRBD2 NA TRBV5-4 CASSSRLAGDTQYF TGTGCCAGCAGCTCAAGACTAGCGGGAGATACGCAGTATTTT
TRBJ2-7 NA NA TRBV5-1 CASSNLGAYEQYF TGCGCCAGCAGCAACCTCGGAGCCTACGAGCAGTACTTC
TRBJ2-3 TRBD1 once TRBV5-4 CAGTTGANTDTQYF TGTGCCGGGACGACAGGGGCCAACACAGATACGCAGTATTTT
TRBJ2-2 NA NA TRBV18 CASSPGTFAGELFF TGTGCCAGCTCACCCGGGACTTTCGCCGGGGAGCTGTTTTTT
TRBJ2-7 TRBD1 NA TRBV11-2 CASSLSRTGGYEQYF TGTGCCAGCAGCTTGTCCCGGACAGGGGGATACGAGCAGTACTTC
TRBJ1-2 NA NA TRBV28 CASTSRALGGYTF TGTGCCAGCACCTCGAGGGCCCTAGGTGGCTACACCTTC
TRBJ2-1 TRBD2 NA TRBV10-2 CASIPGTSGVYNEQFF TGCGCCAGCATTCCGGGGACTAGCGGGGTTTACAATGAGCAGTTCTTC
TRBJ1-2 NA few TRBV20-1 CSAPAVAGYTF TGCAGTGCCCCAGCGGTGGCTGGCTACACCTTC
TRBJ1-2 NA NA TRBV28 CASTFPDGFGYTF TGTGCCAGCACATTCCCCGACGGGTTCGGCTACACCTTC
TRBJ2-7 NA NA TRBV5-1 CASSQTGRIGEQYF TGCGCCAGCAGCCAGACAGGGAGGATCGGCGAGCAGTACTTC
TRBJ2-5 TRBD1 NA TRBV5-1 CASSLSSGGRETQYF TGCGCCAGCAGCTTGTCTTCAGGGGGCCGGGAGACCCAGTACTTC
TRBJ1-5 NA NA TRBV6-1 CASRSGLNQPQHF TGTGCCAGCAGATCAGGGTTAAATCAGCCCCAGCATTTT
TRBJ1-1 TRBD1 NA TRBV19 CASSRGQANTEAFF TGTGCCAGTAGCCGAGGACAGGCGAACACTGAAGCTTTCTTT
TRBJ2-7 NA once TRBV9 CASSPQNRVAHEQYF TGTGCCAGCAGCCCTCAGAACAGGGTCGCCCACGAGCAGTACTTC
TRBJ1-6 TRBD1 few TRBV4-2 CASSQDGDVTGTGDYSLNSPLHF TGTGCCAGCAGCCAAGATGGAGATGTGACGGGGACAGGGGATTATTCCCTCAATTCACCCCTCCACTTT
TRBJ2-3 NA NA TRBV5-1 CASSSSITDTQYF TGCGCCAGCAGCTCGTCTATCACAGATACGCAGTATTTT
TRBJ2-1 TRBD1 NA TRBV2 CASSPLTGDEQFF TGTGCCAGCAGTCCTCTAACAGGGGATGAGCAGTTCTTC
TRBJ1-4 NA NA TRBV14 CASSPGQLNEKLFF TGTGCCAGCAGCCCGGGACAACTTAATGAAAAACTGTTTTTT
TRBJ2-3 TRBD2 NA TRBV6-6 CASSYSISGANTQYF TGTGCCAGCAGTTACTCGATAAGCGGGGCGAATACGCAGTATTTT
TRBJ2-5 NA NA TRBV2 CASSERTETQYF TGTGCCAGCAGCGAGAGAACAGAGACCCAGTACTTC
TRBJ1-2 NA NA TRBV29-1 CSANLGDYGYTF TGCAGCGCTAACTTGGGAGACTATGGCTACACCTTC
TRBJ1-5 TRBD1 NA TRBV5-1 CASSFGTGGSNQPQHF TGCGCCAGCAGCTTCGGGACAGGGGGTTCAAATCAGCCCCAGCATTTT
TRBJ2-7 TRBD2 NA TRBV5-4 CASSLDGSGGAGEQYF TGTGCCAGCAGCTTGGATGGTAGCGGGGGGGCAGGCGAGCAGTACTTC
TRBJ2-1 TRBD2 few TRBV25-1 CASLAGVEQFF TGTGCCAGCCTGGCGGGAGTTGAGCAGTTCTTC
TRBJ2-1 NA NA TRBV7-2 CASSDPGLKEQFF TGTGCCAGCAGCGATCCGGGACTGAAGGAGCAGTTCTTC
TRBJ1-1 NA once TRBV7-2 CASSLAPGYTEAFF TGTGCCAGCAGCTTAGCGCCAGGGTACACTGAAGCTTTCTTT
TRBJ1-4 NA NA TRBV6-5 CASSYKPRDEKLFF TGTGCCAGCAGTTACAAGCCCAGGGATGAAAAACTGTTTTTT
TRBJ1-1 NA NA TRBV5-1 CASSLGASNTEAFF TGCGCCAGCAGCTTGGGAGCTTCGAACACTGAAGCTTTCTTT
TRBJ2-3 NA few TRBV10-3 CAISELVGTDTQYF TGTGCCATCAGTGAACTAGTGGGCACAGATACGCAGTATTTT
TRBJ1-2 TRBD1 NA TRBV28 CASSPQGVRGYGYTF TGTGCCAGCAGTCCACAGGGGGTCCGGGGCTATGGCTACACCTTC
TRBJ1-2 NA NA TRBV6-1 CASSEWRTEYGYTF TGTGCCAGCAGTGAGTGGAGGACCGAATATGGCTACACCTTC
TRBJ2-2 TRBD1 NA TRBV18 CASSPPERGLAIPGELFF TGTGCCAGCTCACCACCGGAGAGGGGGCTAGCTATCCCCGGGGAGCTGTTTTTT
TRBJ2-7 TRBD1 NA TRBV11-3 CASSQGTGYEQYF TGTGCCAGCAGCCAAGGGACAGGCTACGAGCAGTACTTC
TRBJ2-5 TRBD2 NA TRBV7-9 CASSFNSGARETQYF TGTGCCAGCAGCTTTAATAGCGGGGCGCGAGAGACCCAGTACTTC
TRBJ1-3 TRBD1 NA TRBV9 CASSSPRDRAGNTIYF TGTGCCAGCAGCTCGCCCCGGGACAGGGCTGGAAACACCATATATTTT
TRBJ2-1 TRBD1 NA TRBV30 CAWDPDRGWGEQFF TGTGCCTGGGACCCGGACAGGGGATGGGGTGAGCAGTTCTTC
TRBJ1-1 TRBD1 NA TRBV6-1 CASSEAFGDRGRPEAFF TGTGCCAGCAGTGAAGCTTTCGGAGACAGGGGAAGGCCTGAAGCTTTCTTT
TRBJ2-1 NA NA TRBV27 CASSLNRGGEQFF TGTGCCAGCAGTTTGAACAGGGGGGGTGAGCAGTTCTTC
TRBJ1-5 NA NA TRBV19 CAARTIGRQPQHF TGTGCAGCCAGGACTATTGGTCGTCAGCCCCAGCATTTT
TRBJ1-2 TRBD1 few TRBV7-3 CASSPGTGGDYGYTF TGTGCCAGCAGCCCCGGGACAGGGGGCGACTATGGCTACACCTTC
TRBJ1-1 NA NA TRBV7-9 CASSLDGYTEAFF TGTGCCAGCAGCTTAGACGGGTACACTGAAGCTTTCTTT
TRBJ2-7 TRBD1 NA TRBV5-4 CASSRNRDRDHEQYF TGTGCCAGCAGCCGCAACCGGGACAGGGACCACGAGCAGTACTTC
TRBJ2-4 NA NA TRBV28 CASRHGVENIQYF TGTGCCAGCAGACACGGGGTGGAAAACATTCAGTACTTC